This T cell receptor (beta chain) is drawn from a study of blood T cell repertoires in COVID-19. Overall study context: Collection of acute and convalescent COVID-19 samples took place in the United States, Italy and Spain.

Participant ages covered about 18 to 95 years across 25 or so US areas. Authors' processing steps: Reference gene primer amplification in the assay estimated nucleated cell counts. Generated by immunoSEQ multiplex PCR, the TCRdb table keeps only in-frame clones and is missing some. Clone size and V and J calls were adopted from that table, with D and trimming inferred from the DNA. This table has under 150,000 clones, 84% appearing once. The germline gives CDR1 GTSNPN, CDR2 SVGIG (reference sequence). This CDR3 spans 14 amino acids. V shed 1 base and J 7 bases; nucleotides not matched to a gene: 5. This chain links TRBV30 with TRBJ2-7, with 12 bases that match TRBD2. The sequencing sample was made of PBMCs or T cells enriched from blood (not recorded which). This clonotype was sampled from a man in his forties with acute COVID-19. CDR3: CAWSGTSGIWEQYF. The CDR3 DNA is TGTGCCTGGAGTGGGACTAGCGGGATATGGGAGCAGTACTTC.